The 25 T cell receptor beta chains given below trace back to one sample, sequenced in a study of control samples from healthy donors and cancer patients. Profiling relied on immunoSEQ multiplex PCR, and the TCRdb table lists in-frame clones only, not all of them. The table includes 180,000 or so clones, over 85% detected once. Sequencing input: blood. All receptors come from a woman aged 55 to 70 in good health.

This rearrangement joins TRBV7-2 to TRBJ2-3; 9 nucleotides agree with TRBD2. Germline CDR1 reads SGHTA; CDR2 reads FQGNSA. The trim removed 5 bases at V and 0 bases at J, leaving 6 bases unmatched. The CDR3 has 16 amino acids. For the CDR3, the DNA is TGTGCCAGCAGCCTATCTAGCGGGGAGAGCACAGATACGCAGTATTTT. It is translated as CASSLSSGESTDTQYF.

This chain links TRBV7-2 with TRBJ2-5, with D maybe TRBD2 (6 bases). Trimming pared 2 bases from V and 5 bases from J, leaving 15 bases between. Germline V gene lookup returns CDR1 SGHTA and CDR2 FQGNSA. CDR3 length equals 15 residues. CDR3 sequence: CASSLLWTGRETQYF. The CDR3, as DNA: TGTGCCAGCAGCTTATTATGGACGGGGAGGGAGACCCAGTACTTC.

This clone was recorded once. The chain uses TRBV6-5 and TRBJ1-1, with D tentatively TRBD1 (5 bases). Trimming took off 6 bases at V and 1 base at J, with 12 bases between the two ends. In germline, CDR1 is MNHEY, CDR2 SVGAGI. The CDR3 spans 14 residues. The CDR3 DNA sequence: TGTGCCAGCAGGCCCTTCGGGGGGAACACTGAAGCTTTCTTT. Its translation is CASRPFGGNTEAFF.

The chain has TRBV10-3 and TRBJ1-2; D is unresolved. Between the trimmed V and J ends, which lost 4 bases and 4 bases, there was a span of 10 bases. CDR1 ENHRY and CDR2 SYGVKD come from the germline V gene. The CDR3 totals 13 residues. The DNA of the CDR3 is TGTGCCATCAGTGGAGAGATGCCCTATGGCTACACCTTC. Translated: CAISGEMPYGYTF.

This clone was seen a few times. The rearrangement uses TRBV2 and TRBJ1-1; TRBD1 aligns across 10 bases. The germline gives CDR1 SNHLY, CDR2 FYNNEI. The V gene end was trimmed by 2 bases and the J gene end by 5 bases; junction bases not matched to a gene: 2. The CDR3 loop spans 14 amino acids. The CDR3 here is CASSELGQGTEAFF. The CDR3 DNA follows: TGTGCCAGCAGTGAATTGGGACAGGGGACTGAAGCTTTCTTT.

Here the CDR3 DNA reads TGTGCCAGCAGCTTAACAAGGACCGGGGGCCGGGGCGGGGAAAAACTGTTTTTT. Translating gives CASSLTRTGGRGGEKLFF. The chain has TRBV7-8 and TRBJ1-4, with a weak D call TRBD1 (6 bases). Germline loops: CDR1 SGHVS, CDR2 FQNEAQ. The V gene lost 2 bases and the J gene lost 8 bases, with 24 bases spanning the gap. The CDR3 is made up of 18 amino acids.

The table lists this clone with a count of one. V gene TRBV10-3 combines with J gene TRBJ1-2; D remains ambiguous. Germline-derived CDR1 and CDR2 are ENHRY and SYGVKD. The germline V and J ends were trimmed by 7 bases and 6 bases, with 15 bases remaining between them. This CDR3 is 13 amino acids long. The CDR3 loop reads CAITLGSADGYTF. CDR3 in DNA: TGTGCCATCACCCTGGGGAGTGCCGATGGCTACACCTTC.

V usage is TRBV7-9 and J usage is TRBJ2-1; a possible D gene is TRBD2 (5 bases). The V gene's germline CDR1 is SEHNR and CDR2 FQNEAQ (reference sequence). Trimming left V 6 bases short and J 8 bases short, with 14 bases between. CDR3 length: 13 amino acids. The CDR3 spells CASRPLLVDEQFF. CDR3 bases: TGTGCCAGCAGACCCTTACTAGTGGATGAGCAGTTCTTC.

J is TRBJ1-1 and V is TRBV7-2; D remains ambiguous. CDR3 size: 13 residues. Germline V lookup: CDR1 SGHTA, CDR2 FQGNSA. Trimming stripped 4 bases from V and 10 bases from J, with 16 bases between. Here the CDR3 reads CASSSADGYRAFF. The DNA for the CDR3 is TGTGCCAGCAGCTCAGCTGATGGGTATAGAGCTTTCTTT.

This chain connects TRBV24-1 to TRBJ1-6, with D possibly being TRBD1 (5 bases). Trimming removed 2 bases at V and 6 bases at J, with 22 bases between. This CDR3 spans 19 amino acids. Germline V gene data show CDR1 as KGHDR and CDR2 as SFDVKD. CDR3 region: CATSDWTPGHLLSNSPLHF. The CDR3 region has the DNA TGTGCCACCAGTGATTGGACCCCAGGGCACCTACTTAGTAATTCACCCCTCCACTTT.

As DNA, the CDR3 is TGTGCCAGCTCCCCCCCGGGACAGGGCTTCCACGAGCAGTACTTC. Protein: CASSPPGQGFHEQYF. The chain employs TRBV18 and TRBJ2-7; 9 bases fit TRBD1. From germline, CDR1 is KGHSH and CDR2 LQKENI. CDR3 length: 15 residues. V dropped 6 bases and J dropped 5; count of bases not matched to a gene: 11.

This sequence joins TRBV24-1 and TRBJ2-2, with a weak D call TRBD1 (6 bases). Germline V CDR1 and CDR2: KGHDR, SFDVKD. The V and J ends lost 3 bases and 3 bases respectively, with 13 bases between them. This CDR3 has 16 residues. This chain's CDR3 is CATSDPTTGDTGELFF. The CDR3 DNA is TGTGCCACCAGTGATCCGACGACAGGAGACACCGGGGAGCTGTTTTTT.

The chain is built from TRBV6-5 and TRBJ1-1, with D hard to call. The V end lost 8 bases, the J end lost 6 bases, and 16 bases lay between the germline ends. Germline CDR1 and CDR2: MNHEY and SVGAGI. The CDR3 length is 13 residues. This CDR3 is CASYPLAGSEAFF. The CDR3 coding sequence is TGTGCCAGCTACCCCCTGGCCGGGTCTGAAGCTTTCTTT.

V usage is TRBV5-1 and J usage is TRBJ2-1; possibly TRBD2 for D (6 bases). Germline CDR1 is SGHRS and CDR2 is YFSETQ. The CDR3 is made up of 16 amino acids. V lost 4 bases and J 6 bases, leaving 20 bases between the germline ends. This CDR3 is CASSLAGTARINEQFF. CDR3 nucleotide sequence: TGCGCCAGCAGCCTGGCCGGGACTGCGAGAATCAATGAGCAGTTCTTC.

This clone came up once. The chain couples TRBV12-5 to TRBJ1-1; weak D call: TRBD1 (6 bases). V was shortened by 1 base and J by 7 bases, with 16 bases between the two germline ends. Looked up from germline, CDR1 is LGHNT and CDR2 is FRNRAP. The CDR3 is 15 residues long. The CDR3 here is CASGLGWTDRGEAFF. CDR3 DNA: TGTGCTAGTGGTTTGGGATGGACAGATCGCGGTGAAGCTTTCTTT.

The J gene is TRBJ2-3, the V gene TRBV5-5; 11 nucleotides line up with TRBD2. The CDR3 contains 16 residues. Germline V gene data show CDR1 as SGHKS and CDR2 as YYEKEE (reference sequence). The trim removed 4 bases at V and 4 bases at J, leaving 8 bases unmatched. The CDR3 DNA reads TGTGCCAGCAGCCTCTTCCTAGCGGGGGGCGCAGATACGCAGTATTTT. Translating gives CASSLFLAGGADTQYF. Full variable domain (missing parts from reference TRBV5-5 and TRBJ2-3): DAGVTQSPTHLIKTRGQQVTLRCSPISGHKSVSWYQQVLGQGPQFIFQYYEKEERGRGNFPDRFSARQFPNYSSELNVNALLLGDSALYLCASSLFLAGGADTQYFGPGTRLTVL.

The chain uses TRBV7-3 and TRBJ1-4; 8 nucleotides agree with TRBD1. The CDR3 is 14 amino acids. Germline V gives CDR1 SGHTA, CDR2 FQGTGA. Germline trimming cut 2 bases from V and 6 bases from J; bases unmatched to any gene: 2. CDR3 sequence (DNA): TGTGCCAGCAGCTTAGACAGGGGAGATGAAAAACTGTTTTTT. As protein: CASSLDRGDEKLFF.

This clone was recorded only once. This rearrangement joins TRBV4-2 to TRBJ1-2, with TRBD1 as a possible D gene (5 bases). The V gene lost 6 bases and the J gene lost 0 bases, with 20 bases spanning the gap. Germline CDR1 LGHNA, CDR2 YNFKEQ. The CDR3 extends over 17 amino acids. CDR3 residues: CASRHGGDEATNYGYTF. As DNA, the CDR3 is TGTGCCAGCAGGCATGGTGGGGACGAAGCGACTAACTATGGCTACACCTTC.

The V gene is TRBV19, the J gene TRBJ2-3; 8 bases are a match to TRBD1. The junction had 4 bases not matched to a gene; V was cut back by 3 bases and J by 2 bases. The CDR3 extends over 15 amino acids. From germline, CDR1 is LNHDA and CDR2 SQIVND (reference sequence). CDR3 sequence reads: CASSIGTGSTDTQYF. CDR3 in DNA: TGTGCCAGTAGTATTGGGACAGGCTCCACAGATACGCAGTATTTT. Combining the CDR3 with reference TRBV19 and TRBJ2-3 gives the whole variable domain DGGITQSPKYLFRKEGQNVTLSCEQNLNHDAMYWYRQDPGQGLRLIYYSQIVNDFQKGDIAEGYSVSREKKESFPLTVTSAQKNPTAFYLCASSIGTGSTDTQYFGPGTRLTVL.

The chain employs TRBV5-6 and TRBJ1-2; no clear D. Germline V lookup: CDR1 SGHDT, CDR2 YYEEEE. Between the trimmed V and J ends, which lost 3 bases and 0 bases, there was a span of 15 bases. The length of the CDR3 is 16 residues. The CDR3 DNA follows: TGTGCCAGCAGCTCCGGAGTCCGGGTTTCTAACTATGGCTACACCTTC. This encodes CASSSGVRVSNYGYTF. Supplemented by reference TRBV5-6 and TRBJ1-2, the full variable domain reads DAGVTQSPTHLIKTRGQQVTLRCSPKSGHDTVSWYQQALGQGPQFIFQYYEEEERQRGNFPDRFSGHQFPNYSSELNVNALLLGDSALYLCASSSGVRVSNYGYTFGSGTRLTVV.

The chain links TRBV5-8 to TRBJ1-1; D may be TRBD1 (5 bases). V dropped 5 bases and J dropped 5 bases, with 16 bases sitting between them. Per germline, CDR1 SGHTS and CDR2 YDEGEE. This CDR3 is 14 amino acids long. DNA for the CDR3: TGTGCCAGCAGTCGGGGCCCGGAAAGGACTGAAGCTTTCTTT. Amino acids: CASSRGPERTEAFF.

The chain couples TRBV30 to TRBJ1-6; D uncertain. Trimming cost V 0 bases and J 4 bases, with 7 bases left between them. The CDR3 spans 14 residues. From germline, CDR1 is GTSNPN and CDR2 SVGIG (reference sequence). CDR3: CAWSVGIYNSPLHF. CDR3 nucleotides: TGTGCCTGGAGTGTAGGGATATATAATTCACCCCTCCACTTT.

In this sample, this clone turned up once. The gene calls are TRBV20-1 and TRBJ1-4; D remains unclear. Trimming shortened V by 2 bases and J by 6 bases, and 4 bases separated the two germline ends. The CDR3 spans 11 residues. Germline V CDR1 and CDR2: DFQATT, SNEGSKA (reference sequence). In nucleotides, the CDR3 is TGCAGTGCTAGAAGTTATGAAAAACTGTTTTTT. Translation gives CSARSYEKLFF.

This clone was detected only once. The chain has TRBV7-2 and TRBJ1-6, with 7 bases identical to TRBD1. This CDR3 comprises 15 residues. Germline V gene lookup returns CDR1 SGHTA and CDR2 FQGNSA. The V gene end was trimmed by 4 bases and the J gene end by 7 bases; junction bases not matched to a gene: 7. CDR3 region: CASSSTGTVNSPLHF. The DNA for the CDR3 is TGTGCCAGCAGCTCAACCGGGACAGTCAATTCACCCCTCCACTTT.

This chain joins TRBV11-2 and TRBJ2-2; unclear D gene. Germline values: CDR1 SGHAT, CDR2 FQNNGV. The germline V and J ends were trimmed by 4 bases and 0 bases, with 6 bases remaining between them. The CDR3 is 14 residues long. In DNA, the CDR3 is TGTGCCAGCAGCTATGGCGCGAACACCGGGGAGCTGTTTTTT. The encoded protein is CASSYGANTGELFF. The full variable domain, rest sourced from reference TRBV11-2 and TRBJ2-2, is EAGVAQSPRYKIIEKRQSVAFWCNPISGHATLYWYQQILGQGPKLLIQFQNNGVVDDSQLPKDRFSAERLKGVDSTLKIQPAKLEDSAVYLCASSYGANTGELFFGEGSRLTVL.